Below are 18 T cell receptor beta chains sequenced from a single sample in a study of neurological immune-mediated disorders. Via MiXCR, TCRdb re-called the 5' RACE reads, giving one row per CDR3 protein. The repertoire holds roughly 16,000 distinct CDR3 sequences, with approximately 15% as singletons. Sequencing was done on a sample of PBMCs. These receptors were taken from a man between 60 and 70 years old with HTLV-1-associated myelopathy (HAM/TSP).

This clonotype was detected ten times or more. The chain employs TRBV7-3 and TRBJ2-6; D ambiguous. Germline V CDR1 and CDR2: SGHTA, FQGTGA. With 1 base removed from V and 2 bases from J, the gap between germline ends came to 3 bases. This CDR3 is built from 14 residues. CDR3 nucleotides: TGTGCCAGCAGCTTAAGGGCTGGGGCCAACGTCCTGACTTTC. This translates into CASSLRAGANVLTF.

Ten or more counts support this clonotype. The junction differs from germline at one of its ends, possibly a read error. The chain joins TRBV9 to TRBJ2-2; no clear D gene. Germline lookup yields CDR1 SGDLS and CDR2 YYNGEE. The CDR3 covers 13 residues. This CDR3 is CASRVDWTGELFF. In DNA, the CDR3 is TGTGCCAGCAGAGTAGATTGGACCGGGGAGCTGTTTTTT. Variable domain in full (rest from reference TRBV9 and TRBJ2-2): DSGVTQTPKHLITATGQRVTLRCSPRSGDLSVYWYQQSLDQGLQFLIQYYNGEERAKGNILERFSAQQFPDLHSELNLSSLELGDSALYFCASRVDWTGELFFGEGSRLTVL.

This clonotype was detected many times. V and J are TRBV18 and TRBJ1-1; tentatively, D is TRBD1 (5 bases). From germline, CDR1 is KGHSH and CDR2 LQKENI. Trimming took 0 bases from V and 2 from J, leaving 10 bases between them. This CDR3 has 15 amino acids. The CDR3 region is CASSPPAGPNTEAFF. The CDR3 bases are TGTGCCAGCTCACCACCGGCAGGGCCCAACACTGAAGCTTTCTTT.

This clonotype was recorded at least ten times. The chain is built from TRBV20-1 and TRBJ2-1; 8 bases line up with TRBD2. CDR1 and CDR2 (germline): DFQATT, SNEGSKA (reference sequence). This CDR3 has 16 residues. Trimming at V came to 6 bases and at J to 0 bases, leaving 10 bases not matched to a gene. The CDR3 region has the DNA TGCAGTGCCCGGGGTAGCGGGGACGTCTCCTACAATGAGCAGTTCTTC. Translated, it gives CSARGSGDVSYNEQFF.

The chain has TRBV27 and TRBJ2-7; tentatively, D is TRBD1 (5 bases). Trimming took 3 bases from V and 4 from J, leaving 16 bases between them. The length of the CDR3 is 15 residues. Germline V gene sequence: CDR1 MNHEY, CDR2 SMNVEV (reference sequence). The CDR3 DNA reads TGTGCCAGCAGTTTTACAGGCTCGTCTTCTTACGAGCAGTACTTC. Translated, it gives CASSFTGSSSYEQYF.

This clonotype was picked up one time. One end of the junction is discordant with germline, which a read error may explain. CDR3 loop: CVSIPRDGFGYEQYF. The DNA for the CDR3 is TGTGTCAGCATCCCAAGGGACGGATTCGGATACGAGCAGTACTTC. The rearrangement uses TRBV5-5 and TRBJ2-7; D is tentatively TRBD1 or TRBD2 (5 bases each). The germline V gene has CDR1 SGHKS and CDR2 YYEKEE (reference sequence). This CDR3 has 15 amino acids. The entire variable domain, with the rest obtained from reference TRBV5-5 and TRBJ2-7, is as follows: DAGVTQSPTHLIKTRGQQVTLRCSPISGHKSVSWYQQVLGQGPQFIFQYYEKEERGRGNFPDRFSARQFPNYSSELNVNALLLGDSALYLCVSIPRDGFGYEQYFGPGTRLTVT.

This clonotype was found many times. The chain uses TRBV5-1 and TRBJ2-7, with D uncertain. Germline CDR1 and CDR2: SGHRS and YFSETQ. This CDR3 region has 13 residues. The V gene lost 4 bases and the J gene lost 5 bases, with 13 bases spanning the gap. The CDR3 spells CASSLAPPDEQYF. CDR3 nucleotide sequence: TGCGCCAGCAGCCTGGCTCCCCCTGACGAGCAGTACTTC. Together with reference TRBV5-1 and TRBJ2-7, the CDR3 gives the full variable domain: KAGVTQTPRYLIKTRGQQVTLSCSPISGHRSVSWYQQTPGQGLQFLFEYFSETQRNKGNFPGRFSGRQFSNSRSEMNVSTLELGDSALYLCASSLAPPDEQYFGPGTRLTVT.

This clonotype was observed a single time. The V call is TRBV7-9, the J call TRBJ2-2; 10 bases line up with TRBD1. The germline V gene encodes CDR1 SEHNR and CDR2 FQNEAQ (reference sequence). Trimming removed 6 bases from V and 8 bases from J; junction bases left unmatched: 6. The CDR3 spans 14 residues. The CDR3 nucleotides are TGTGCCAGCAGACCCGACAGGGGGCGAGGGGAGCTGTTTTTT. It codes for CASRPDRGRGELFF.

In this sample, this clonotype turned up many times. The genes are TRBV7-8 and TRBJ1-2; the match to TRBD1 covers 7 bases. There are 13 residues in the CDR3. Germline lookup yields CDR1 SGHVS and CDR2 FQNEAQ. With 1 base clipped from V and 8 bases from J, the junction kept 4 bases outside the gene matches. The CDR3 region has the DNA TGTGCCAGCAGCTTAGGTTGGGACAGCGGCTACACCTTC. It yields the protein CASSLGWDSGYTF.

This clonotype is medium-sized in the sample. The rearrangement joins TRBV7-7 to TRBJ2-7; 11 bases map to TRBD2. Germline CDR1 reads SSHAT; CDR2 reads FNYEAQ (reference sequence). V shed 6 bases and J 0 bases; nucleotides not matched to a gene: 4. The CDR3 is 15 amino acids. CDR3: CASSPLAGGSYEQYF. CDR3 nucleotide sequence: TGTGCCAGCAGTCCGCTAGCGGGGGGCTCCTACGAGCAGTACTTC. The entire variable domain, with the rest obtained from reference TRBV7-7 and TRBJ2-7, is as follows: GAGVSQSPRYKVTKRGQDVTLRCDPISSHATLYWYQQALGQGPEFLTYFNYEAQPDKSGLPSDRFSAERPEGSISTLTIQRTEQRDSAMYRCASSPLAGGSYEQYFGPGTRLTVT.

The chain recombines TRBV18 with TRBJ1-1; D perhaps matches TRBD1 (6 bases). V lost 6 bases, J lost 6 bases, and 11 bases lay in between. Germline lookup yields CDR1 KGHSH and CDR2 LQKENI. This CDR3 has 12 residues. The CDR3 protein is CASSSGQPEAFF. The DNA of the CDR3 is TGTGCCAGCTCGTCGGGACAACCTGAAGCTTTCTTT.

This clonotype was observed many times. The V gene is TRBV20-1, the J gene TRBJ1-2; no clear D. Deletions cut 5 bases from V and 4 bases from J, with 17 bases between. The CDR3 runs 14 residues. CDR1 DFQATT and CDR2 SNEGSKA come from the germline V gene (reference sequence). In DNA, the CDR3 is TGCAGTGCTTCGGCCAGTTCTGGTTTCTATGGCTACACCTTC. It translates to CSASASSGFYGYTF.

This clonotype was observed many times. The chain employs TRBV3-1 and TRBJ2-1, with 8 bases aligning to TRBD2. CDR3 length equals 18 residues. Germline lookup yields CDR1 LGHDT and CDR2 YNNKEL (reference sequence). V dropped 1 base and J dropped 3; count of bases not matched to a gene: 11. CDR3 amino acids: CASSQGLTGGANYNEQFF. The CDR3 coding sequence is TGTGCCAGCAGCCAAGGACTAACCGGGGGGGCGAACTACAATGAGCAGTTCTTC.

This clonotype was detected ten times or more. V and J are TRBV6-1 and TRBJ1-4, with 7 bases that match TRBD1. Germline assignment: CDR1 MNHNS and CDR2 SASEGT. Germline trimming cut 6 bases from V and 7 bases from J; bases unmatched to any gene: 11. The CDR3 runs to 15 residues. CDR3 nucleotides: TGTGCCAGCAGGGAATCGGGCAGGGGGGGTGAAAAACTGTTTTTT. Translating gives CASRESGRGGEKLFF.

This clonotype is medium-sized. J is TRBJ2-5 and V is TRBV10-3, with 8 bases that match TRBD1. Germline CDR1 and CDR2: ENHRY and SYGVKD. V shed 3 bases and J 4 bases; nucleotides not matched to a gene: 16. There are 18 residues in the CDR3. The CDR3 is CAISDSLPQGAGGETQYF. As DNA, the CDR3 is TGTGCCATCAGTGACTCCCTCCCCCAGGGGGCAGGGGGAGAGACCCAGTACTTC.

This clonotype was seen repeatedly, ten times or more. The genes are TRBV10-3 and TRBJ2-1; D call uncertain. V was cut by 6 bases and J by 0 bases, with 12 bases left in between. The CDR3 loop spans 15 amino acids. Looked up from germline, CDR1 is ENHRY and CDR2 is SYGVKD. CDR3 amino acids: CAIRPLVSSYNEQFF. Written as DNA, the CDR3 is TGTGCCATCAGGCCCCTGGTTAGCTCCTACAATGAGCAGTTCTTC.

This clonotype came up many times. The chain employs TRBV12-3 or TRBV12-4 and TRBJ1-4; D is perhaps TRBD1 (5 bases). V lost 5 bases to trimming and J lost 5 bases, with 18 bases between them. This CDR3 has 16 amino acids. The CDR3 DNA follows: TGTGCCAGCAGTCCTCATGTGTGGGGGGGAAATGAAAAACTGTTTTTT. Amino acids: CASSPHVWGGNEKLFF.

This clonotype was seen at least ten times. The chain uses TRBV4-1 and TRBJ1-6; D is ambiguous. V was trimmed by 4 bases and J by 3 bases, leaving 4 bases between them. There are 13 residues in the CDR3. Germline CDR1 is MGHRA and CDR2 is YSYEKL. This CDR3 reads CASSPHYNSPLHF. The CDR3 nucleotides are TGCGCCAGCAGCCCCCACTATAATTCACCCCTCCACTTT.